The sequence of this T cell receptor (beta chain) was determined in a study of cytomegalovirus exposure and HLA in healthy donors. Overall study findings and caveats: Reports credit the classifier with highly specific, highly sensitive diagnosis of cytomegalovirus status. An Asian-associated ancestry cluster reportedly showed fewer N-insertions than the approximately 650-donor mean in a later analysis.

About this clone itself: The antigen remains undetermined.

The study ran its PCR with 60 Vbeta and 13 Jbeta primers. Data came from immunoSEQ multiplex PCR; TCRdb stores just in-frame clones and leaves some out. This table has fewer than 120,000 clones, approximately 86% appearing once. The ends were cut back, 6 bases at V and 6 bases at J, with 12 bases in the middle. There are 13 residues in the CDR3. CDR1 and CDR2 (germline): SEHNR, FQNEAQ (reference sequence). The source of this sequence is a man aged 35 to 55 in good health and CMV-seronegative. The V and J genes are TRBV7-9 and TRBJ1-5; D remains unclear. Sequencing input: PBMCs. The CDR3 region has the DNA TGTGCCAGCAGTGGTAGGGAGAGTCAGCCCCAGCATTTT. It yields the protein CASSGRESQPQHF.